These 2 T cell receptor beta chains share one sample of origin, sequenced in a study of Ad26.COV2.S vaccination and SARS-CoV-2 variants. The table came from immunoSEQ multiplex PCR; TCRdb's copy has only in-frame clones and leaves some out. The sample comprises 97,000 or so clones, around 82% of which are singletons, and around a sixth rests with the top ten. The sequencing used peripheral blood, collected after recovery from COVID-19. The receptors here all came from a human donor who had recovered from COVID-19.

V gene TRBV5-1 combines with J gene TRBJ1-1; no clear D. Germline CDR1 reads SGHRS; CDR2 reads YFSETQ. This CDR3 has 14 amino acids. Trimming stripped 2 bases from V and 1 base from J, with 9 bases between. The DNA for the CDR3 is TGCGCCAGCAGCTTTGAGTACTCGAACACTGAAGCTTTCTTT. The encoded protein is CASSFEYSNTEAFF.

The CDR3 coding sequence is TGTGCCAGCAGCCAAGACCCCTGGGGTTACGAGCAGTACTTC. It translates to CASSQDPWGYEQYF. The V and J genes are TRBV7-6 and TRBJ2-7; D remains ambiguous. The V end lost 5 bases, the J end lost 4 bases, and 15 bases lay between the germline ends. Germline V CDR1 and CDR2: SGHVS, FNYEAQ. The CDR3 runs to 14 residues.